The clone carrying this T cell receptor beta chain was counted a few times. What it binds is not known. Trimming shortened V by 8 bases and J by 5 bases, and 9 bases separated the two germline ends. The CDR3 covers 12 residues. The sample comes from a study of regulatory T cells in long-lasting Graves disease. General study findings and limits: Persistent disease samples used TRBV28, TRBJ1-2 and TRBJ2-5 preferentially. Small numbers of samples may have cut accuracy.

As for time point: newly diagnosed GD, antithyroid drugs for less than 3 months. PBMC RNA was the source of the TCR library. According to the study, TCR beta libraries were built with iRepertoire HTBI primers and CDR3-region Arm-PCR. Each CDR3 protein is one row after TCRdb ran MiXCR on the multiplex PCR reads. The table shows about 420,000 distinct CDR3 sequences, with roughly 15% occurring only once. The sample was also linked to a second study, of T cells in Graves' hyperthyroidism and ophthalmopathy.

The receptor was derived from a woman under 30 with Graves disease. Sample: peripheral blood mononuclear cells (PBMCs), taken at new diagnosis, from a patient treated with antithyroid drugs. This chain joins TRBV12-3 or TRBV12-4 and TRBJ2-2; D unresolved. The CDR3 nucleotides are TGTGCCAGCGGGCACTCGACCGGGGAGCTGTTTTTT. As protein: CASGHSTGELFF.